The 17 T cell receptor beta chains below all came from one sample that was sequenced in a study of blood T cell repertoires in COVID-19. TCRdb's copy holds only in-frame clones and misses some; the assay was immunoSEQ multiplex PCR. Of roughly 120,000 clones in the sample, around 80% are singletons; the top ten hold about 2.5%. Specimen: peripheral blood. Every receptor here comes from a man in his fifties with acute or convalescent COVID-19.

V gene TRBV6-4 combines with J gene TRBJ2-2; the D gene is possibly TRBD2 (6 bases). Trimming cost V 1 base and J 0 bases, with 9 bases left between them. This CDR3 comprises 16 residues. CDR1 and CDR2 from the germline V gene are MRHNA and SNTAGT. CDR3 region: CASSDWRGANTGELFF. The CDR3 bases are TGTGCCAGCAGTGACTGGCGGGGTGCGAACACCGGGGAGCTGTTTTTT.

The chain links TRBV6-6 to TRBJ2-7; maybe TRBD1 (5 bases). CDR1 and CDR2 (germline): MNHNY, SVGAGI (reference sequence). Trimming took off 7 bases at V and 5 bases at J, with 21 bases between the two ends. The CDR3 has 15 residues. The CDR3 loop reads CASNERQLVLNEQYF. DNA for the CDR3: TGTGCCAGCAACGAAAGACAGTTGGTTCTCAACGAGCAGTACTTC.

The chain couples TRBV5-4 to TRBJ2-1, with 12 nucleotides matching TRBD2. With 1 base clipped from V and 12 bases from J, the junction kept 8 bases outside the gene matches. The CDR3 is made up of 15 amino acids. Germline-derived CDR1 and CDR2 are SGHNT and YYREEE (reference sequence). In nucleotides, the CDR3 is TGTGCCAGCAGCTTGAGCTCTAGCGGGAGGGAGGGGCAGTTCTTC. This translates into CASSLSSSGREGQFF. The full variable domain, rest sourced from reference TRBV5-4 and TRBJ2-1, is ETGVTQSPTHLIKTRGQQVTLRCSSQSGHNTVSWYQQALGQGPQFIFQYYREEENGRGNFPPRFSGLQFPNYSSELNVNALELDDSALYLCASSLSSSGREGQFFGPGTRLTVL.

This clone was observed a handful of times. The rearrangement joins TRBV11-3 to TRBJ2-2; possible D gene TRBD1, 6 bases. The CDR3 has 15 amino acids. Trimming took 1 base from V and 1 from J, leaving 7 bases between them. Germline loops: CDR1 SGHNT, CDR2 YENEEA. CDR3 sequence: CASSLGGQNTGELFF. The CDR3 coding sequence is TGTGCCAGCAGCTTAGGGGGACAGAACACCGGGGAGCTGTTTTTT.

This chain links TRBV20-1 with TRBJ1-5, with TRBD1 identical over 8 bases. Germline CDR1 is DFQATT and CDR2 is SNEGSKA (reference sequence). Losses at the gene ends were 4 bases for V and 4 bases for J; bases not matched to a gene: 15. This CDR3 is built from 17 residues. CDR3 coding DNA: TGCAGTGCTATTGACCCCCGGACAGGGCGAAGAAATCAGCCCCAGCATTTT. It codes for CSAIDPRTGRRNQPQHF.

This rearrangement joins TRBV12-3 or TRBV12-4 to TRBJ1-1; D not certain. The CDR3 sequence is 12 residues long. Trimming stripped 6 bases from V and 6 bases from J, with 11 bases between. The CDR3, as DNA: TGTGCCAGCAGACCGGGTGGAGCTGAAGCTTTCTTT. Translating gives CASRPGGAEAFF.

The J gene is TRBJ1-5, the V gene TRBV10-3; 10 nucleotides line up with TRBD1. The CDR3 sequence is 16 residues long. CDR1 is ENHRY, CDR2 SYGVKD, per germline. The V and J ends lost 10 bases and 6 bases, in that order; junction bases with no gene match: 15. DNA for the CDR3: TGTGCCACCGGGACAGGGGACCTTCGGGTCGGTCAGCCCCAGCATTTT. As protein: CATGTGDLRVGQPQHF.

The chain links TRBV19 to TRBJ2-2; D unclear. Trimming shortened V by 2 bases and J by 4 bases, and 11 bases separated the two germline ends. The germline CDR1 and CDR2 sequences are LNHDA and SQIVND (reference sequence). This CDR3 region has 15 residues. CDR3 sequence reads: CASSISSGSTGELFF. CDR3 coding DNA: TGTGCCAGTAGTATAAGTTCAGGTTCCACCGGGGAGCTGTTTTTT.

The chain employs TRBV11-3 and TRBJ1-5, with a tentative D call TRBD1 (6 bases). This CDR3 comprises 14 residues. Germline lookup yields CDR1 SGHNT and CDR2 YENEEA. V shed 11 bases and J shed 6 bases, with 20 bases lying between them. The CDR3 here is CALCLRGRGQPQHF. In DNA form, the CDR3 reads TGTGCCCTTTGTCTAAGGGGGAGAGGTCAGCCCCAGCATTTT.

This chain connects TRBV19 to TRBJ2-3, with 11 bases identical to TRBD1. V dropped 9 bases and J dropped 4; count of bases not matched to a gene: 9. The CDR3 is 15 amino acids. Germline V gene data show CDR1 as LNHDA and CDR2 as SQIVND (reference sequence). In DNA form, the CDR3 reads TGTGCCAGCACATCCGGGACAGGGGGTGCAGATACGCAGTATTTT. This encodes CASTSGTGGADTQYF.

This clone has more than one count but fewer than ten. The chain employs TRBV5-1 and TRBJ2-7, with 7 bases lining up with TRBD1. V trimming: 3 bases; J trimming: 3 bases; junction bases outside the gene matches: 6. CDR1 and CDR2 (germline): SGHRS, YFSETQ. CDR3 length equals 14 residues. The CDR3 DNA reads TGCGCCAGCAGCTGGGGGACAGAGAACTACGAGCAGTACTTC. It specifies CASSWGTENYEQYF. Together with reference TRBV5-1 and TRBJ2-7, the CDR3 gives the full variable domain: KAGVTQTPRYLIKTRGQQVTLSCSPISGHRSVSWYQQTPGQGLQFLFEYFSETQRNKGNFPGRFSGRQFSNSRSEMNVSTLELGDSALYLCASSWGTENYEQYFGPGTRLTVT.

The CDR3 is CASSQDPRGENTIYF. For the CDR3, the DNA is TGCGCCAGCAGCCAAGATCCCAGGGGGGAAAACACCATATATTTT. V usage is TRBV4-1 and J usage is TRBJ1-3; 7 bases are a match to TRBD1. From germline, CDR1 is MGHRA and CDR2 YSYEKL. The junction had 5 bases not matched to a gene; V was cut back by 0 bases and J by 6 bases. The CDR3 covers 15 residues.

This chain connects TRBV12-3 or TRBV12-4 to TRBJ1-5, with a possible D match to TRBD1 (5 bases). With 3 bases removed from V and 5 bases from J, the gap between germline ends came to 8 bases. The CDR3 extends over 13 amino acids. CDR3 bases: TGTGCCAGCAGTTTGGGGGGGGATCAGCCCCAGCATTTT. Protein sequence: CASSLGGDQPQHF.

The CDR3 DNA follows: TGCGCCAGCCGCCCGAGTTCGGCCGGGGAGCTGTTTTTT. Its protein product is CASRPSSAGELFF. This sequence joins TRBV10-1 and TRBJ2-2; unclear D gene. The V gene lost 8 bases and the J gene lost 6 bases, with 13 bases spanning the gap. This CDR3 is built from 13 residues. The V gene's germline CDR1 is WNHNN and CDR2 SYGVQD (reference sequence).

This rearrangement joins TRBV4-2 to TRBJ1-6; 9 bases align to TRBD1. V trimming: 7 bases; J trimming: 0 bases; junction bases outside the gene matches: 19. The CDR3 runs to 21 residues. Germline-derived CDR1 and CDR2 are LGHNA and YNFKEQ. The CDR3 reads CASTPVPGQGFPSSYNSPLHF. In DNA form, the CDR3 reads TGTGCCAGCACCCCCGTACCGGGACAGGGTTTCCCTAGCTCCTATAATTCACCCCTCCACTTT.

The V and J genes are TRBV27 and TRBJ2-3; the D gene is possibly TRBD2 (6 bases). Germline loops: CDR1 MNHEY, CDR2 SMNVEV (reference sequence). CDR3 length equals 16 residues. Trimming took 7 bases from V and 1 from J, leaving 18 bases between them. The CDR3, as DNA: TGTGCCAGCACCCCCTTCGCGGCTAGCGGCACAGATACGCAGTATTTT. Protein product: CASTPFAASGTDTQYF.

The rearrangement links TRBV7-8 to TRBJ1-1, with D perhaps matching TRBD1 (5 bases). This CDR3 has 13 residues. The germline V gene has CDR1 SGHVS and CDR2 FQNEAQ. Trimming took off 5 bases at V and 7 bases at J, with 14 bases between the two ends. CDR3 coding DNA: TGTGCCAGCAGCCCATTCGGGCAGGGTGAAGCTTTCTTT. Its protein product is CASSPFGQGEAFF. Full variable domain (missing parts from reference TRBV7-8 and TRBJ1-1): GAGVSQSPRYKVAKRGQDVALRCDPISGHVSLFWYQQALGQGPEFLTYFQNEAQLDKSGLPSDRFFAERPEGSVSTLKIQRTQQEDSAVYLCASSPFGQGEAFFGQGTRLTVV.